The 29 T cell receptor beta chains listed next were all sequenced from one sample in a study of blood T cell repertoires in COVID-19 (dated by TCRdb to the early 2020s). Preparation of the library involved the immunoSEQ multiplex PCR assay. This immuneACCESS table, as held by TCRdb, lists in-frame sequences with V and J called but not all clones. Of the missing ones, under half trace to an unresolved V gene in checked studies; the others have no known cause. Here the sample has 250,000 to 300,000 clones; approximately 83% occur a single time. 1.5% to 2% of the sample is in the top ten clones. Sequences were obtained from PBMCs or T cells enriched from blood (not recorded which). These receptors were taken from a woman in her 50s who had recovered from COVID-19.

This clone has a single count. This sequence joins TRBV28 and TRBJ2-1; TRBD2 matches at 8 bases. Germline V gene sequence: CDR1 MDHEN, CDR2 SYDVKM. This CDR3 contains 19 residues. The ends lost 1 base at V and 9 bases at J; junction bases unmatched: 20. The CDR3 bases are TGTGCCAGCAGTTTATTTGGGCGGGTAGGGAGCGGGAGAGGTGGTGAGCAGTTCTTC. As protein: CASSLFGRVGSGRGGEQFF. Variable domain in full (rest from reference TRBV28 and TRBJ2-1): DVKVTQSSRYLVKRTGEKVFLECVQDMDHENMFWYRQDPGLGLRLIYFSYDVKMKEKGDIPEGYSVSREKKERFSLILESASTNQTSMYLCASSLFGRVGSGRGGEQFFGPGTRLTVL.

This sequence joins TRBV28 and TRBJ2-7; TRBD2 agrees at 10 bases. V lost 2 bases and J lost 2; bases outside the gene matches: 6. CDR3 length equals 16 residues. The germline V gene has CDR1 MDHEN and CDR2 SYDVKM. CDR3 nucleotides: TGTGCCAGCAGTTTAGGTCTAGCGGGAGTTCCCTACGAGCAGTACTTC. This gives the protein CASSLGLAGVPYEQYF.

J is TRBJ2-3 and V is TRBV11-2; 9 bases are shared with TRBD2. V trimming: 1 base; J trimming: 8 bases; junction bases outside the gene matches: 13. The CDR3 contains 17 residues. CDR1 and CDR2 from the germline V gene are SGHAT and FQNNGV. The CDR3 DNA is TGTGCCAGCAGCTTAGTAGGGACTAGCCTCACACTTGTTACGCAGTATTTT. Translating it yields CASSLVGTSLTLVTQYF. Using reference TRBV11-2 and TRBJ2-3 for the parts outside the CDR3, the full variable domain is EAGVAQSPRYKIIEKRQSVAFWCNPISGHATLYWYQQILGQGPKLLIQFQNNGVVDDSQLPKDRFSAERLKGVDSTLKIQPAKLEDSAVYLCASSLVGTSLTLVTQYFGPGTRLTVL.

This clone was picked up one time. The chain links TRBV28 to TRBJ2-7, with 7 nucleotides matching TRBD1. The CDR3 consists of 13 residues. In germline, CDR1 is MDHEN, CDR2 SYDVKM. V dropped 4 bases and J dropped 2; count of bases not matched to a gene: 2. The CDR3: CASSWGTAYEQYF. The CDR3, as DNA: TGTGCCAGCAGTTGGGGGACAGCCTACGAGCAGTACTTC.

CDR3 in DNA: TGTGCCAGCAGCAGAGCACAGGGGTACTATGGCTACACCTTC. This gives the protein CASSRAQGYYGYTF. The V and J genes are TRBV6-6 and TRBJ1-2; 7 bases map to TRBD1. The CDR3 covers 14 residues. The ends lost 6 bases at V and 3 bases at J; junction bases unmatched: 7. Germline V gene data show CDR1 as MNHNY and CDR2 as SVGAGI (reference sequence).

This clone came up once. The chain links TRBV6-4 to TRBJ2-1; the D is unclear. Germline V CDR1 and CDR2: MRHNA, SNTAGT. V shed 0 bases and J shed 9 bases, with 9 bases lying between them. This CDR3 contains 13 residues. CDR3 DNA sequence: TGTGCCAGCAGTGACTCCCCCGTCGGTGAGCAGTTCTTC. Protein: CASSDSPVGEQFF.

The chain employs TRBV19 and TRBJ1-3; TRBD1 agrees at 7 bases. Germline CDR1 LNHDA, CDR2 SQIVND (reference sequence). CDR3 size: 15 residues. The V segment lost 5 bases and the J segment 4 bases; nucleotides outside the gene matches: 8. The CDR3 sequence is CASSPEQGWGNTIYF. CDR3 DNA sequence: TGTGCCAGTAGTCCGGAACAGGGGTGGGGAAACACCATATATTTT.

This chain connects TRBV19 to TRBJ2-2; possibly TRBD1 for D (6 bases). V was pared by 7 bases and J by 1 base, with 13 bases between. CDR3 length: 15 amino acids. Germline V CDR1 and CDR2: LNHDA, SQIVND (reference sequence). CDR3 DNA sequence: TGTGCCAGTATTAATCCGGGACAGAACACCGGGGAGCTGTTTTTT. Residues: CASINPGQNTGELFF.

The chain combines TRBV7-9 with TRBJ1-1; tentatively, D is TRBD1 (6 bases). Germline CDR1 is SEHNR and CDR2 is FQNEAQ (reference sequence). The CDR3 runs 16 residues. The germline V and J ends were trimmed by 10 bases and 5 bases, with 26 bases remaining between them. The DNA for the CDR3 is TGTGCCACCCCCAATGGGGGCGCGTTTAGGGGGACTGAAGCTTTCTTT. It yields the protein CATPNGGAFRGTEAFF.

The CDR3, as DNA: TGTGCCAGCAGCCGAAAAACCGGGACTATATCCTACGAGCAGTACTTC. Translating gives CASSRKTGTISYEQYF. The chain combines TRBV14 with TRBJ2-7; 7 bases map to TRBD2. Germline V lookup: CDR1 SGHDN, CDR2 FVKESK. The CDR3 covers 16 residues. J lost 1 base, V lost 4 bases, and 10 bases had no gene match. The full variable domain, rest sourced from reference TRBV14 and TRBJ2-7, is EAGVTQFPSHSVIEKGQTVTLRCDPISGHDNLYWYRRVMGKEIKFLLHFVKESKQDESGMPNNRFLAERTGGTYSTLKVQPAELEDSGVYFCASSRKTGTISYEQYFGPGTRLTVT.

In this sample, this clone turned up many times. This chain connects TRBV5-1 to TRBJ2-7; TRBD1 matches 7 bases. Germline-derived CDR1 and CDR2 are SGHRS and YFSETQ. Trimming cost V 0 bases and J 2 bases; bases outside gene matches: 5. The CDR3 runs to 15 residues. The CDR3 coding sequence is TGCGCCAGCAGCTTGGAGTCGACAGGGCCCTACGAGCAGTACTTC. As protein: CASSLESTGPYEQYF.

This rearrangement joins TRBV6-2 or TRBV6-3 to TRBJ2-3; D perhaps matches TRBD2 (7 bases). V gave up 1 base and J gave up 2 bases, with 16 bases separating them. Germline loops: CDR1 MNHEY, CDR2 SVGEGT. The CDR3 length is 17 residues. In DNA form, the CDR3 reads TGTGCCAGCAGTTACTGGGGGCTAGCGGACAACACAGATACGCAGTATTTT. Residues: CASSYWGLADNTDTQYF.

DNA for the CDR3: TGTGCCAGTAAACACGGGGCGAACACCGGGGAGCTGTTTTTT. Protein product: CASKHGANTGELFF. The chain employs TRBV19 and TRBJ2-2, with a possible D match to TRBD2 (5 bases). Germline CDR1 is LNHDA and CDR2 is SQIVND (reference sequence). V shed 7 bases and J shed 0 bases, with 9 bases lying between them. The CDR3 is 14 residues long.

In its sample, this clone was seen once. The CDR3 coding sequence is TGTGCCAGCAGCTTGCGACGGGAGCCCAATGAGCAGTTCTTC. Amino acid sequence: CASSLRREPNEQFF. The chain combines TRBV5-4 with TRBJ2-1; maybe TRBD2 (6 bases). The V gene's germline CDR1 is SGHNT and CDR2 YYREEE (reference sequence). CDR3 length equals 14 residues. V lost 1 base, J lost 6 bases, and 11 bases lay in between. The variable domain in full, with the rest retrieved from reference TRBV5-4 and TRBJ2-1, is ETGVTQSPTHLIKTRGQQVTLRCSSQSGHNTVSWYQQALGQGPQFIFQYYREEENGRGNFPPRFSGLQFPNYSSELNVNALELDDSALYLCASSLRREPNEQFFGPGTRLTVL.

This chain links TRBV27 with TRBJ2-7, with 7 bases aligning to TRBD2. Per germline, CDR1 MNHEY and CDR2 SMNVEV (reference sequence). Trimming took 6 bases from V and 4 from J; bases not matched to a gene: 6. This CDR3 spans 13 amino acids. CDR3 sequence: CASSQAGSYEQYF. DNA for the CDR3: TGTGCCAGCAGCCAAGCGGGATCGTACGAGCAGTACTTC.

This chain uses TRBV29-1 with TRBJ1-1, with D unresolved. The V gene lost 0 bases and the J gene lost 6 bases, with 11 bases spanning the gap. The CDR3 loop spans 13 amino acids. The germline gives CDR1 SQVTM, CDR2 ANQGSEA. CDR3: CSVEDGLAPEAFF. CDR3 DNA: TGCAGCGTTGAAGATGGGCTGGCCCCTGAAGCTTTCTTT. Together with reference TRBV29-1 and TRBJ1-1, the CDR3 gives the full variable domain: SAVISQKPSRDICQRGTSLTIQCQVDSQVTMMFWYRQQPGQSLTLIATANQGSEATYESGFVIDKFPISRPNLTFSTLTVSNMSPEDSSIYLCSVEDGLAPEAFFGQGTRLTVV.

The V gene is TRBV12-5, the J gene TRBJ2-1; tentative D call: TRBD1 (8 bases). From germline, CDR1 is LGHNT and CDR2 FRNRAP. Trimming removed 1 base from V and 9 bases from J, with 19 bases in between. The CDR3 has 16 amino acids. The CDR3 region is CASGLAGNRGGGEQFF. The CDR3 coding sequence is TGTGCTAGTGGTTTGGCCGGAAACAGGGGGGGAGGTGAGCAGTTCTTC.

This chain uses TRBV12-5 with TRBJ2-1, with TRBD2 identical over 8 bases. The trim removed 0 bases at V and 9 bases at J, leaving 10 bases unmatched. Germline loops: CDR1 LGHNT, CDR2 FRNRAP. The CDR3 loop spans 16 amino acids. CDR3 bases: TGTGCTAGTGGTTTGGTACTGAGCGGGAGCGGAGGTGAGCAGTTCTTC. Protein product: CASGLVLSGSGGEQFF.

The chain's CDR3 is CASSFGGGSSYEQYF. The CDR3, as DNA: TGTGCCAGCAGCTTCGGCGGGGGAAGCTCCTACGAGCAGTACTTC. This sequence joins TRBV5-4 and TRBJ2-7, with 7 bases fitting TRBD2. CDR3 size: 15 residues. Unmatched junction bases numbered 5, after V lost 2 bases and J lost 0 bases. CDR1 is SGHNT, CDR2 YYREEE, per germline (reference sequence).

The chain couples TRBV2 to TRBJ2-2; 9 bases line up with TRBD1. J gave up 2 bases and V 6 bases, and 4 bases lay outside the gene matches. The germline CDR1 and CDR2 sequences are SNHLY and FYNNEI. CDR3 length equals 15 residues. The DNA of the CDR3 is TGTGCCAGCAGCCCGGACAGGGGCAACACCGGGGAGCTGTTTTTT. Its translation: CASSPDRGNTGELFF.

V gene TRBV7-9 combines with J gene TRBJ1-1; D is uncertain. The CDR3 spans 14 residues. CDR1 and CDR2 from the germline V gene are SEHNR and FQNEAQ (reference sequence). Trimming removed 2 bases from V and 4 bases from J, with 11 bases in between. Here the CDR3 DNA reads TGTGCCAGCAGCTTATTAGGGAGGACCACTGAAGCTTTCTTT. Translation: CASSLLGRTTEAFF.

The rearrangement joins TRBV28 to TRBJ1-3; D not certain. Trimming left V 5 bases short and J 1 base short, with 21 bases between. The CDR3 is 18 residues long. Germline assignment: CDR1 MDHEN and CDR2 SYDVKM. CDR3 sequence: CASSIIPPRGGSGNTIYF. As DNA, the CDR3 is TGTGCCAGCAGTATCATCCCGCCCCGGGGTGGATCTGGAAACACCATATATTTT.

J is TRBJ1-2 and V is TRBV30; TRBD1 is a possible D gene (6 bases). The CDR3 contains 14 residues. The V gene lost 5 bases and the J gene lost 1 base, with 14 bases spanning the gap. Germline-derived CDR1 and CDR2 are GTSNPN and SVGIG (reference sequence). Here the CDR3 reads CAWGRQVDNYGYTF. The CDR3 nucleotides are TGTGCCTGGGGAAGACAGGTTGATAACTATGGCTACACCTTC. Supplemented by reference TRBV30 and TRBJ1-2, the full variable domain reads SQTIHQWPATLVQPVGSPLSLECTVEGTSNPNLYWYRQAAGRGLQLLFYSVGIGQISSEVPQNLSASRPQDRQFILSSKKLLLSDSGFYLCAWGRQVDNYGYTFGSGTRLTVV.

This chain joins TRBV5-4 and TRBJ2-6, with 10 bases lining up with TRBD2. CDR3 size: 20 residues. J gave up 0 bases and V 4 bases, and 13 bases lay outside the gene matches. The germline V gene encodes CDR1 SGHNT and CDR2 YYREEE (reference sequence). This CDR3 reads CASSGGGRTSGPSGANVLTF. In DNA form, the CDR3 reads TGTGCCAGCAGCGGGGGTGGTAGGACTAGCGGCCCCTCTGGGGCCAACGTCCTGACTTTC.

V gene TRBV21-1 combines with J gene TRBJ1-2; the D segment call TRBD1 is taken from the table without a DNA check. TRBV21-1 represents a pseudogene. This CDR3 is built from 14 residues. The CDR3 sequence is CASSPGQGSYGYTF. Written as DNA, the CDR3 is TGTGCCAGCAGCCCCGGCCAGGGAAGCTATGGCTACACCTTC.

The genes are TRBV27 and TRBJ2-2; a weak D match, TRBD2 (6 bases). The V end lost 3 bases, the J end lost 5 bases, and 10 bases lay between the germline ends. This CDR3 is 14 amino acids long. CDR1 MNHEY and CDR2 SMNVEV come from the germline V gene (reference sequence). CDR3 bases: TGTGCCAGCAGTTTTCGCGGAGGGACCGGGGAGCTGTTTTTT. As protein: CASSFRGGTGELFF.

The chain has TRBV3-1 (or the pseudogene TRBV3-2) and TRBJ2-3; D call uncertain. CDR1 is LGHDT, CDR2 YNNKEL, per germline (reference sequence). The CDR3 has 13 amino acids. V lost 1 base and J 4 bases, leaving 6 bases between the germline ends. This CDR3 reads CASSQAIPDTQYF. The CDR3 bases are TGTGCCAGCAGCCAAGCTATTCCAGATACGCAGTATTTT.

The chain uses TRBV20-1 and TRBJ2-7, with a tentative D call TRBD2 (6 bases). The germline V and J ends were trimmed by 3 bases and 0 bases, with 12 bases remaining between them. This CDR3 is built from 14 residues. Germline V gene lookup returns CDR1 DFQATT and CDR2 SNEGSKA (reference sequence). CDR3: CSASSGLSSYEQYF. DNA of the CDR3: TGCAGTGCTAGTAGCGGACTGAGCTCCTACGAGCAGTACTTC.

Worth noting for this clone: Other DNA sequences in this specimen translate into the identical CDR3. The V and J genes are TRBV27 and TRBJ1-4; no definite D call. V lost 4 bases to trimming and J lost 4 bases, with 4 bases between them. Germline CDR1 is MNHEY and CDR2 is SMNVEV (reference sequence). This CDR3 has 12 residues. The DNA for the CDR3 is TGTGCCAGCAGTTCACTTAATGAAAAACTGTTTTTT. This gives the protein CASSSLNEKLFF.